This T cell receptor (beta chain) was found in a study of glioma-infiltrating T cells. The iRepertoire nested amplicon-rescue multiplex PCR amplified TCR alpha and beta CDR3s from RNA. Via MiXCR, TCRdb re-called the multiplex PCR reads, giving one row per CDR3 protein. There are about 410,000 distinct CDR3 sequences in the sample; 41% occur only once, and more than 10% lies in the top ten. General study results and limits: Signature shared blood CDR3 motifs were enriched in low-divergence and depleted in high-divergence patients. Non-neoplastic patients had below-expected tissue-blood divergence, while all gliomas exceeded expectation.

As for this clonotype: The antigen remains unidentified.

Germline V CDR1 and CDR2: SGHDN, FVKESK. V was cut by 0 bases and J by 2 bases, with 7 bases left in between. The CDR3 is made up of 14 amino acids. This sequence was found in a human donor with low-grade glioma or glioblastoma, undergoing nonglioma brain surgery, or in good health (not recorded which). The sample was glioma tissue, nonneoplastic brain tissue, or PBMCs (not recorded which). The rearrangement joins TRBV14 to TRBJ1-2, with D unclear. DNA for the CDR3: TGTGCCAGCAGCCAAGACGCGGGGAACTATGGCTACACCTTC. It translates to CASSQDAGNYGYTF.